This T cell receptor beta chain emerged from a study of blood T cell repertoires in COVID-19 (TCRdb year 2020). With respect to the entire study: The collaborator samples originated in the United States, Italy and Spain and spanned the acute and convalescent phases of COVID-19. The repertoires were released in a freely available public database meant as a resource for research on the immune response to SARS-CoV-2. Samples were obtained from the ongoing ImmuneRACE study (first 160 participants) and from some 1,200 subjects provided by 6 global collaborators. The dataset comprised deeply sampled blood TCRbeta repertoires from subjects exposed to, actively infected with, or recovered from COVID-19. The prospective study material was composed of cDNA or gDNA derived from T cells, B-cell-depleted T cells, or PBMCs. Where HLA class I and class II types were available, the types were taken from metadata supplied by the sample provider, not from assay-based typing. Sample metadata almost always included a de-identified subject ID, COVID-19 status, age in years and sex. The research as a whole found: The amount of clinical and demographic metadata varied by source and participant and was provided uncurated.

Worth noting for this clone: No antigen is known for it. Within one base of it there is no much larger clone, and no base qualities were kept.

TCRbeta CDR3 regions were amplified from genomic DNA using the immunoSEQ Assay, a bias-controlled multiplex PCR. The authors processed their data as follows. Within the assay, amplification of reference gene primers was used to estimate how many nucleated cells each sample contained. To quantify the absolute abundance of each unique TCRbeta CDR3 rearrangement, sequence reads were collapsed and filtered. For each sample, productive Simpson clonality was calculated as the square root of Simpson's diversity index over productive rearrangements. TCRdb provides this immuneACCESS table in a form limited to in-frame rearrangements. Some clones are lacking; in checked studies, under half of them reflect an unresolved V gene, and why the rest are absent is not known. V and J calls plus clone size are reproduced from that table; the DNA served to infer D and trimming. The sample has under 300,000 clones on record, around 87% of them singletons. The ten largest clonotypes hold 3.5% to 4% of the sample.

Each collaborating institution followed its own protocols to collect whole blood in K2EDTA tubes. Collaborator samples were shipped for TCRbeta analysis as frozen whole blood, isolated PBMCs, or DNA extracted from either sample type. The V and J ends are trimmed by 6 bases and 11 bases, leaving 13 bases between them. The CDR3, cysteine through phenylalanine, is 11 amino acids long. Only the CDR3 part of the read is kept: 33 bases, read in frame from the first base. As encoded in the germline V gene, CDR1 is LGHNT while CDR2 is FRNRAP. The receptor was isolated from a man younger than 35 with active or convalescent COVID-19. Sequenced sample: peripheral blood. The rearranged chain carries TRBV12-5 and TRBJ1-1; TRBD1 is a weak D gene call, 5 bases matching. The base sequence is TGTGCTAGTGGCACCGACAGATTGGCTTTCTTT. Protein translation: CASGTDRLAFF.